These T cell receptor beta chains were read from a single sample in a study of CXCR3-negative and CXCR3-positive naive CD8 T cells. Following a re-call of the 5' RACE reads, TCRdb has one entry per CDR3 protein and lacks DNA. Reported are about 120,000 distinct CDR3 sequences; the ten largest clones contain around 0.36%. Sequencing used naive CXCR3+ CD8+ T cells from blood. The origin of the receptors is a human donor in good health. Some clones in this sample may be carry-over from other donors' samples. The CDR3 runs from the conserved cysteine through the conserved F or W.

v_gene: TRBV6-2/TRBV6-3; j_gene: TRBJ2-5; CDR3aa: CASSSLNRDDQETQYF
v_gene: TRBV3-1; j_gene: TRBJ2-2; CDR3aa: CASSGLATNTGELFF
v_gene: TRBV7-2; j_gene: TRBJ2-2; CDR3aa: CASSLPDGGPYTGELFF
v_gene: TRBV12-3/TRBV12-4; j_gene: TRBJ2-5; CDR3aa: CASSLERGEVETQYF
v_gene: TRBV21-1; j_gene: TRBJ1-6; CDR3aa: CASSIGQGNSPLHF
v_gene: TRBV27; j_gene: TRBJ2-7; CDR3aa: CASSPRRIATYEQCF
v_gene: TRBV28; j_gene: TRBJ2-2; CDR3aa: CASTPTGGIRDTGELFF
v_gene: TRBV7-6; j_gene: TRBJ2-2; CDR3aa: CASSLSRNTGELFF
v_gene: TRBV4-1; j_gene: TRBJ2-5; CDR3aa: CASSLGTVLQETQYF
v_gene: TRBV7-9; j_gene: TRBJ2-5; CDR3aa: CASSLALPHSEETQYF
v_gene: TRBV20-1; j_gene: TRBJ2-1; CDR3aa: CSAKTGTGVYEQFF
v_gene: TRBV13; j_gene: TRBJ2-1; CDR3aa: CASSLEGLIGNEQFF
v_gene: TRBV28; j_gene: TRBJ1-5; CDR3aa: CASRIDSNQPQHF
v_gene: TRBV7-9; j_gene: TRBJ1-1; CDR3aa: CASSLPLRPEMNTEAFF
v_gene: TRBV6-5; j_gene: TRBJ2-1; CDR3aa: CASSYEYGGTLSYNEQFF
v_gene: TRBV28; j_gene: TRBJ2-1; CDR3aa: CAGSTGLAGKYNEQFF
v_gene: TRBV9; j_gene: TRBJ2-7; CDR3aa: CASSVGGGAAYEQYF
v_gene: TRBV5-1; j_gene: TRBJ2-2; CDR3aa: CASSLSGPDTGELFF